This entry concerns a single T cell receptor (beta chain). The clone's antigen remains unknown. No much larger clonotype is one base removed from it; base qualities were not supplied. This sample is drawn from a study of OX40 agonist ivuxolimab in advanced cancers. Study-wide context: Ivuxolimab was a fully human IgG2 agonistic monoclonal antibody targeting the costimulatory receptor OX40 (CD134). In the dose-escalation cohort, around 80% of patients were male, and the mean age was approximately 60 years with a range of about 20 to 90. Partial responses occurred in three dose-escalation patients, of whom one had hepatocellular carcinoma and two had cutaneous melanoma. Peripheral TCRbeta sequencing was intended to test whether TCR sequence diversity was altered and clonal T-cell expansion was caused by ivuxolimab. Intravenous ivuxolimab was administered to patients every 2 weeks at six dose levels: 0.01, 0.1, 0.3, 1.5, 3 and 10 mg/kg. Prior anti-PD-1, anti-PD-L1 or anti-CTLA-4 therapy was permitted, and checkpoint inhibitors had been received by roughly two fifths of dose-escalation patients. Of the roughly 50 dose-escalation patients, hepatocellular carcinoma was present in around 20, melanoma in around 15, renal cell carcinoma in 9 and head and neck cancer in 9. The paper reports the monotherapy dose-escalation portion (N = 52 patients) of the phase I ivuxolimab trial. Study-wide conclusions, independent of this receptor: After ivuxolimab, expanded clones were on average more numerous among CD8+ T cells than among CD4+ T cells. In partial responders in the 0.1-3.0 mg/kg groups, normalized peripheral clonal expansion was found to be among the lowest, especially among CD8+ T cells. Low levels of normalized T-cell clonal expansion were also seen in some patients who did not respond. The antigen specificity of the peripheral T cells that underwent clonal expansion was not determined. At doses of 0.1 to 3.0 mg/kg, clonal expansion of both CD4+ and CD8+ T cells in blood was seen between baseline and week 6.

The CDR1 and CDR2 encoded by the germline V gene are MNHEY and SVGAGI. The CDR3 covers 15 residues, taking in both the cysteine and the phenylalanine. The kept DNA is CDR3 alone, 45 bases in frame from the first base. Trimming removed 0 bases from V and 4 bases from J; the gene matches leave 4 bases unexplained. Genomic DNA was isolated from the sorted cells so that the TCRbeta CDR3 region could be sequenced. The immunoSEQ Assay was used for sequencing of TCRbeta CDR3 regions. The table comes from immuneACCESS by way of TCRdb, which keeps in-frame sequences with V and J called. Part of the clones is missing from these tables; in studies checked, under half for an unresolved V gene and the rest for unknown reasons. The table for this sample lists 70,000 to 90,000 clones; 89% of them were counted only once. Of the sample, approximately 0.38% falls within the top ten clones. Patients with a history of autoimmune disease or receiving systemic immunosuppression were excluded from the trial. In every dose cohort, peripheral blood was drawn for TCR sequencing at baseline, cycle 4 day 1, and cycle 7 day 1. Samples came from an open-label, multicenter, first-in-human phase I dose-escalation trial of ivuxolimab. Adults with locally advanced or metastatic melanoma, renal cell carcinoma, hepatocellular carcinoma or head and neck squamous cell carcinoma were enrolled in the trial. Before TCR sequencing, CD4+ and CD8+ T cells were separately sorted from peripheral blood.

This chain is built from TRBV6-5 and TRBJ2-7; TRBD2 lines up with 9 middle nucleotides. The receptor was derived from an adult with an advanced solid tumor such as melanoma, head and neck, liver or kidney cancer. The sequenced sample was CD4+ or CD8+ T cells sorted from blood, obtained in a trial of the OX40 agonist ivuxolimab. The CDR3 here reads CASSYSRLAGYEQYF. The nucleotide sequence is given as TGTGCCAGCAGTTACTCGAGGCTAGCGGGATACGAGCAGTACTTC.